The rows below give T cell receptor beta chains drawn from one sample of a study of immune characterization of retroperitoneal liposarcoma. From the PCR reads, TCRdb called clonotypes with MiXCR, one entry per CDR3 protein. The table lists around 11,000 distinct CDR3 sequences, 40% to 55% of them singletons. Sequencing was performed on tumor tissue. Source of these receptors: a female donor with retroperitoneal liposarcoma. Each CDR3 is given with its conserved first and last residue. A D gene is named only where the DNA matches it firmly. Clone size is stated in some rows and not others, as once, few, many or a class when expanded.

>TRBV6-1|-|-|TRBJ2-3
TGTGCCAGCAGGGCGGTTAGTTTTGATACGCAGTATTTT
CASRAVSFDTQYF
>TRBV6-1|TRBD1|few|TRBJ2-7
TGTGCCAGCCAACGGGGACAGTCCTACGAGCAGTACTTC
CASQRGQSYEQYF
>TRBV6-1|-|medium-sized|TRBJ2-7
TGTGCCAGCAGTGAAGTGTCCTACGAGCAGTACTTC
CASSEVSYEQYF
>TRBV27|TRBD1|once|TRBJ2-3
TGTGCCAGCAGAAGGACAGGGGGATTAACAGATACGCAGTATTTT
CASRRTGGLTDTQYF
>TRBV6-1|TRBD1|-|TRBJ2-7
TGTGCCAGCAGTGAAGATGAAGGACAGGGGTCCTACGAGCAGTACTTC
CASSEDEGQGSYEQYF
>TRBV25-1|TRBD2|-|TRBJ2-1
TGTGCCAGCAGTGACCGACTAGCGGGAGGGCCGCAGTTCTTC
CASSDRLAGGPQFF
>TRBV6-1|-|-|TRBJ2-1
TGTGCCAGCAGTGAAGGGACATATGAGCAGTTCTTC
CASSEGTYEQFF
>TRBV6-1|TRBD2|-|TRBJ2-3
TGTGCCAGCAGCCCCCAGCGGGGGGGCACAGATACGCAGTATTTT
CASSPQRGGTDTQYF
>TRBV7-4|TRBD2|medium-sized|TRBJ2-7
TGTGCCAGCAGCGAAGGGACTAGCGTAGACAATGAGCAGTACTTC
CASSEGTSVDNEQYF
>TRBV27|-|-|TRBJ2-1
TGTGCCAGCAGTTTATTTGCAGGGGTGAATGAGCAGTTCTTC
CASSLFAGVNEQFF
>TRBV6-4|TRBD2|-|TRBJ2-3
TGTGCCAGCAGTGCAGCGGGAGGGACAGATACGCAGTATTTT
CASSAAGGTDTQYF
>TRBV27|-|-|TRBJ2-6
TGTGCCAGCAGTTTCAGGGCAGGCTCTTTCTCTGGGGCCAACGTCCTGACTTTC
CASSFRAGSFSGANVLTF
>TRBV6-5|-|-|TRBJ2-7
TGTGCCAGCAGTTATTTGGGGGACGGCTACGAGCAGTACTTC
CASSYLGDGYEQYF
>TRBV27|-|once|TRBJ2-2
TGTGCCAGCAGTTTTACCCCACCTGACAGGAACACCGGGGAGCTGTTTTTT
CASSFTPPDRNTGELFF
>TRBV10-1|-|-|TRBJ2-2
TGCGCCAGCAGTGACAGGGACACCCGGGAGCTGTTTTTT
CASSDRDTRELFF
>TRBV7-2|-|many|TRBJ2-7
TGTGCCAGCAGCTTAGAGAGAGGGGTAAGCAATGAGCAGTACTTC
CASSLERGVSNEQYF
>TRBV11-2|TRBD2|few|TRBJ2-3
TGTGCCAGCAGCTTTAGCGGGGGGGCCAATGAGCAGTACTTT
CASSFSGGANEQYF
>TRBV7-4|-|-|TRBJ1-5
TGTGCCAGCAGCTCAGGATTATATAGCAATCAGCCCCAGCATTTT
CASSSGLYSNQPQHF
>TRBV6-1|-|few|TRBJ2-6
TGTGCCAGCAGACCCGACGGGGCCGGGGCCAACGTCCTGACTTTC
CASRPDGAGANVLTF
>TRBV6-1|TRBD1|few|TRBJ2-5
TGTGCCAGCAGACAGGGGGTGGTCGAGACCCAGTACTTC
CASRQGVVETQYF
>TRBV6-5|-|-|TRBJ2-7
TGTGCCAGCAGTTACCGGTCTAGCGCGTACAATGAGCAGTACTTC
CASSYRSSAYNEQYF
>TRBV10-2|-|-|TRBJ2-2
TGCGCCAGCTGGGGGGCGGCTGGCACCGGGGAGCTGTTTTTT
CASWGAAGTGELFF
>TRBV6-1|-|few|TRBJ1-2
TGTGCCAGCAGTACGGACAGCACCTATGGCTACACCTTC
CASSTDSTYGYTF
>TRBV6-1|-|-|TRBJ2-5
TGTGCCAGCAGCCGGGCCCCTGATCAAGAGCCCCAGTACTTC
CASSRAPDQEPQYF
>TRBV7-2|TRBD1|-|TRBJ2-1
TGTGCCAGCAGCGCACACAGGGGGCGGGATAATGAGCAGTTCTTC
CASSAHRGRDNEQFF
>TRBV6-1|TRBD2|-|TRBJ2-1
TGTGCCAGCAGAACCTTAGGGACTAGCTGGGAGCAGTTCTTC
CASRTLGTSWEQFF
>TRBV7-3|TRBD1|-|TRBJ2-7
TGTGCCAGCAGCTTAGAGGGGACAGTTCCTTACGAGCAGTACTTC
CASSLEGTVPYEQYF
>TRBV7-6|TRBD1|few|TRBJ2-1
TGTGCCAGCAGCACACCCGGGACAGGGAAAGAGCAGTTCTTC
CASSTPGTGKEQFF
>TRBV7-6|TRBD2|few|TRBJ2-3
TGTGCCAGCAGCTTAGCGGTGGCGGGGGGGAGCGGGGATACGCAGTATTTT
CASSLAVAGGSGDTQYF
>TRBV6-2/TRBV6-3|TRBD1|-|TRBJ2-7
TGTGCCAGCAGGGGGACAGGAGGTTCCTACGAGCAGTACTTC
CASRGTGGSYEQYF
>TRBV6-8|-|-|TRBJ1-2
TGTGCCAGCGGGGTCCGGTGGGCGGAGGGCTACACCTTC
CASGVRWAEGYTF
>TRBV7-3|-|-|TRBJ2-1
TGTGCCAGCAGCCCCCTCCAGCGGGCCTCTCTCAATGAGCAGTTCTTC
CASSPLQRASLNEQFF
>TRBV27|-|-|TRBJ1-1
TGTGCCAGCAGTTTAGGAAGCCCGGGCTCCACTGAAGCTTTCTTT
CASSLGSPGSTEAFF
>TRBV7-2|-|large|TRBJ2-5
TGTGCCAGCAGCCATGCCGCGGCAGTCCAAGAGACCCAGTACTTC
CASSHAAAVQETQYF
>TRBV27|TRBD1|-|TRBJ2-5
TGTGCCAGCAGTTTGGGACAGGGCTCACAAGAGACCCAGTACTTC
CASSLGQGSQETQYF
>TRBV12-3/TRBV12-4|-|few|TRBJ1-5
TGTGCCAGCAGCCGCAGGTTCAATCAGCCCCAGCATTTT
CASSRRFNQPQHF
>TRBV7-6|-|-|TRBJ2-5
TGTGCCAGCAGCTTACGCCAGTGGGGATACGATCAGTACTTC
CASSLRQWGYDQYF
>TRBV6-8|-|-|TRBJ2-7
TGTGCCAGCAGTTACTCGTGGGACTTAACCTCCTACGAGCAGTACTTC
CASSYSWDLTSYEQYF
>TRBV6-5|-|-|TRBJ2-1
TGTGCCAGCAGTTACTCCTACGGACAGTTATACAATGAGCAGTTCTTC
CASSYSYGQLYNEQFF
>TRBV6-1|TRBD2|-|TRBJ2-7
TGTGCCAGCAGCCCCGAAGCCCTAGCGGGAGGGAGCGAGCAGTACTTC
CASSPEALAGGSEQYF
>TRBV7-2|TRBD1|-|TRBJ1-6
TGTGCCAGCAGCTTATTGACAGGGGGCAATTCACCCCTCCACTTT
CASSLLTGGNSPLHF
>TRBV6-1|-|few|TRBJ2-1
TGTGCCAGCAGAGACACTCATAGGGGGCGGGGGGACTACAATGAGCAGTTCTTC
CASRDTHRGRGDYNEQFF
>TRBV12-3/TRBV12-4|TRBD2|-|TRBJ2-7
TGTGCCAGCAGTCCGCTACTAGCGGGAGGGGCCTACGAGCAGTACTTC
CASSPLLAGGAYEQYF
>TRBV6-1|TRBD1|-|TRBJ2-5
TGTGCCAGCAAACAGGGGGCGCTTGAGCAGTACTTC
CASKQGALEQYF
>TRBV12-3/TRBV12-4|-|-|TRBJ2-1
TGTGCCAGCAGTCCCTCGGACTTTGCGGGAATCAATGAGCAGTTCTTC
CASSPSDFAGINEQFF